This entry is about one TCR beta chain. Its antigen is not yet known. No much larger clonotype is one base removed from it; base qualities were not supplied. The immunoSEQ Assay, a bias-controlled multiplex PCR, was used to amplify TCRbeta CDR3 regions from genomic DNA. In the paper's pipeline: The number of nucleated cells in each sample was estimated by amplification of reference gene primers within the assay. Sequence reads were collapsed and filtered to measure the absolute abundance of every unique TCRbeta CDR3 rearrangement. For each sample, productive Simpson clonality was calculated by taking the square root of Simpson's diversity index across productive rearrangements. TCRdb holds this immuneACCESS table with in-frame rearrangements only. Some clones are missing; in checked studies, unresolved V genes explain under half, and the rest has no known cause. That table is the source of V, J and clone size, and D and trimming were worked out from the DNA. The sample table lists about 270,000 clones, approximately 83% of them with a count of one. The ten largest clones capture 11% of the sample.

The record originates from a study of blood T cell repertoires in COVID-19 (dated by TCRdb to about 2020). Context from the whole study: The collaborator samples originated in the United States, Italy and Spain and spanned the acute and convalescent phases of COVID-19. The material from the prospective study consisted of cDNA or gDNA derived from T cells, B-cell-depleted T cells, or PBMCs. Subjects who had been exposed to COVID-19, were actively infected with it, or had recovered from it provided the deeply sampled blood TCRbeta repertoires that made up the dataset. The repertoires were released in a freely available public database meant as a resource for research on the immune response to SARS-CoV-2. Samples came from the ongoing ImmuneRACE study (first 160 participants) plus 1,254 subjects from 6 global collaborators. Nearly every sample came with metadata listing a de-identified subject ID, COVID-19 status, age in years and sex. Where HLA class I and class II types were available, the types were taken from metadata supplied by the sample provider, not from assay-based typing. What the study reported, not specific to this receptor: The amount of clinical and demographic metadata varied by source and participant and was provided uncurated.

Per the germline V gene, KGHSH is the CDR1 and LQKENI is the CDR2. The cysteine opens and the phenylalanine closes a CDR3 of 11 amino acids. CDR3 DNA is the only sequence kept; it has 33 bases, read in frame from the first base. Trimming costs V 6 bases and J 6 bases, and their ends lie 9 bases apart. The collaborating institutions used their own protocols to collect whole blood in K2EDTA tubes. For TCRbeta analysis, collaborators shipped samples in one of three forms: frozen whole blood, isolated PBMCs, or DNA extracted from either of those sample types. Recombination joined TRBV18 with TRBJ2-7; no D gene call is confident. The receptor comes from a woman in her seventies with acute or convalescent COVID-19. Sequencing used peripheral blood. For the CDR3, the sequence is CASSVNGEQYF. The base sequence is TGTGCCAGCTCCGTAAACGGCGAGCAGTACTTC.